A single sample is the source of the 12 T cell receptor beta chains below, sequenced in a study of read filtering for tumor transcriptome and immune sequencing. This library used roughly 400 ng RNA and molecular barcoded adaptors spanning alpha/delta and beta/gamma chains. TCRdb redid the calling of the reads with MiXCR, one entry per CDR3 protein. The sample yields about 93,000 distinct CDR3 sequences, about a fifth seen once. Sequenced material: a population of CD138-negative cells sorted from bone marrow. The receptor set was obtained from a donor aged 40 or over with multiple myeloma.

The sample holds a few counts of this clonotype. The chain combines TRBV5-1 with TRBJ1-1, with D tentatively TRBD1 (6 bases). This CDR3 comprises 14 residues. The V gene lost 3 bases and the J gene lost 4 bases, with 13 bases spanning the gap. The germline gives CDR1 SGHRS, CDR2 YFSETQ. In nucleotides, the CDR3 is TGCGCCAGCAGCTACCGAGGGGGAGGCACTGAAGCTTTCTTT. Translated: CASSYRGGGTEAFF. Complete variable domain (other parts from reference TRBV5-1 and TRBJ1-1): KAGVTQTPRYLIKTRGQQVTLSCSPISGHRSVSWYQQTPGQGLQFLFEYFSETQRNKGNFPGRFSGRQFSNSRSEMNVSTLELGDSALYLCASSYRGGGTEAFFGQGTRLTVV.

A remark on this clonotype: It may be a read error: a sequence one base away is much more abundant. This chain connects TRBV5-1 to TRBJ2-4, with 12 bases fitting TRBD2. CDR3 length: 17 amino acids. Germline V CDR1 and CDR2: SGHRS, YFSETQ. CDR3 nucleotide sequence: TGCGCCAGCAGCCCGGGACTAGCGGGCGTAGCCCAAAACATTCAGTACTTC. Its protein is CASSPGLAGVAQNIQYF.

The sample holds many counts of this clonotype. V is TRBV5-1 and J is TRBJ2-2; TRBD2 aligns across 10 bases. Germline V CDR1 and CDR2: SGHRS, YFSETQ. The ends lost 4 bases at V and 0 bases at J; junction bases unmatched: 3. This CDR3 spans 16 amino acids. The CDR3 reads CASSSGRDANTGELFF. The CDR3 DNA follows: TGCGCCAGCAGCAGCGGGAGGGATGCGAACACCGGGGAGCTGTTTTTT.

This clonotype was counted at least ten times. The chain employs TRBV12-3 or TRBV12-4 and TRBJ2-2, with D uncertain. The length of the CDR3 is 14 residues. The germline V and J ends were trimmed by 5 bases and 0 bases, with 7 bases remaining between them. As DNA, the CDR3 is TGTGCCAGCAGTCCCACAGCGAACACCGGGGAGCTGTTTTTT. Its protein product is CASSPTANTGELFF.

This clonotype has ten or more counts. This chain connects TRBV29-1 to TRBJ2-2; TRBD1 matches 7 bases. This CDR3 spans 13 amino acids. Germline CDR1 reads SQVTM; CDR2 reads ANQGSEA. The trim removed 7 bases at V and 3 bases at J, leaving 5 bases unmatched. CDR3 residues: CSARTGDTGELFF. The CDR3 nucleotides read TGCAGCGCGCGGACAGGAGACACCGGGGAGCTGTTTTTT.

This clonotype has a single count. A much larger clone differs by one base, so this may be a read error. The rearrangement joins TRBV29-1 to TRBJ2-1; no clear D. The ends were cut back, 7 bases at V and 13 bases at J, with 20 bases in the middle. The CDR3 length is 12 residues. CDR1 is SQVTM, CDR2 ANQGSEA, per germline. CDR3 nucleotide sequence: TGCAGCGCCCACATAGTCGGGCCAAATCAGTTCTTC. It specifies CSAHIVGPNQFF.

This rearrangement joins TRBV5-1 to TRBJ2-7; D is uncertain. The CDR3 covers 14 residues. From germline, CDR1 is SGHRS and CDR2 YFSETQ. With 1 base removed from V and 5 bases from J, the gap between germline ends came to 13 bases. The CDR3 sequence is CASSLSSVSHEQYF. The DNA of the CDR3 is TGCGCCAGCAGCTTGAGTTCGGTATCCCACGAGCAGTACTTC.

This clonotype was found many times. The chain is built from TRBV14 and TRBJ2-2; tentative D call: TRBD1 (6 bases). CDR3 length equals 15 residues. Trimming shortened V by 5 bases and J by 2 bases, and 12 bases separated the two germline ends. Per the germline V gene, CDR1 is SGHDN and CDR2 is FVKESK. DNA of the CDR3: TGTGCCAGCAGCAGGACAGCTACTAACACCGGGGAGCTGTTTTTT. This gives the protein CASSRTATNTGELFF.

The V gene is TRBV7-2, the J gene TRBJ2-3; tentative D call: TRBD2 (6 bases). The length of the CDR3 is 13 residues. Deletions cut 5 bases from V and 3 bases from J, with 9 bases between. CDR1 is SGHTA and CDR2 is FQGNSA in the germline V gene. The CDR3, as DNA: TGTGCCAGCAGCCGCCGGGGGACAGATACGCAGTATTTT. Residues: CASSRRGTDTQYF.

Concerning this clonotype: One junction end disagrees with the germline gene, perhaps due to a read error. The chain joins TRBV5-5 to TRBJ2-1; D possibly matches TRBD1 or TRBD2 (6 bases each). CDR1 and CDR2 (germline): SGHKS, YYEKEE (reference sequence). This CDR3 spans 15 amino acids. The CDR3 is CACSSRGANYNEQLF. For the CDR3, the DNA is TGTGCCTGCAGTTCAAGGGGGGCGAATTACAATGAGCAGCTCTTC.

There are many counts of this clonotype. The junction does not match germline at one end; this may be a read error. CDR3 sequence reads: CASSELARTPHF. The DNA for the CDR3 is TGTGCCAGCAGTGAACTAGCGCGGACTCCCCACTTC. V gene TRBV6-5 combines with J gene TRBJ2-1, with 7 bases lining up with TRBD2. In germline, CDR1 is MNHEY, CDR2 SVGAGI. The CDR3 is made up of 12 amino acids.

This clonotype was seen repeatedly, ten times or more. This chain connects TRBV20-1 to TRBJ2-3; a possible D gene is TRBD2 (6 bases). The CDR3 loop spans 14 amino acids. The germline V gene encodes CDR1 DFQATT and CDR2 SNEGSKA (reference sequence). Trimming stripped 5 bases from V and 6 bases from J, with 18 bases between. The chain's CDR3 is CSARSRRGADTQYF. The CDR3 nucleotides read TGCAGTGCTCGATCCCGGCGGGGCGCGGATACGCAGTATTTT.